This T cell receptor beta chain comes out of a study of human T cells and chemical hapten exposure (TCRdb year 2021). About the full investigation: For sensitization, 2% DPC in acetone was applied to a roughly 2 cm by roughly 2 cm area of upper inner arm skin. Weekly therapeutic DPC doses were additionally applied to the scalp of patients throughout the roughly 23-week study period. Patch testing was done on the upper back using Finn chambers containing 0.01% DPC, and results were scored after 6 days according to International Contact Dermatitis Research Group standards. Most of the patients in the cohort were female, and the cohort covered alopecia areata with under or over 50% scalp involvement, alopecia totalis and alopecia universalis. Libraries were pooled for sequencing, and variation in per-sample TCR yields was attributed mainly to small differences in library volumes within the pool. The study tracked peripheral blood TCR repertoire changes in vivo during primary and secondary sensitization to the hapten diphenylcyclopropenone (DPC) in alopecia patients. Patient blood was sampled pre-sensitization (week 0) and at 2, 6 and about 24 weeks after DPC sensitization. Blood for TCR sequencing was provided by twenty-nine alopecia patients at one to four time points (pre-sensitization, 2, 6 and 24 weeks). Findings and caveats that apply to the study as a whole: A positive correlation was found between the number of PT1 expanded TCRs and patch test score, with significance reached at thresholds 8, 16 and 32 but not 4. Repeated subsampling changed both the strength of the expansion versus patch-test correlation and the threshold at which that correlation became significant. The number of TCRs above 1 in 1000 frequency did not change with DPC sensitization; there was no evidence of global repertoire structure alterations. Because all patients had alopecia, a presumed autoimmune disease, the immune response of the patients might differ from that of healthy individuals. Significantly more large CDR3 similarity clusters were formed by expanded TCRs than by pre-sensitization or healthy control sets, consistent with antigen-driven responses.

Libraries were prepared through RACE. The sequencing machine was a NextSeq 500. During library preparation, unique molecular identifiers were attached to individual cDNA molecules so that TCRs could be counted quantitatively and reproducibly. From each blood RNA sample, both TCR alpha and TCR beta chains were sequenced. Regarding the original processing steps: A median of around 100,000 TCRs per sample was observed, with a range of roughly 23,224 to 700,000. V, J and CDR3 annotation of the TCR reads was carried out using the Decombinator software suite. To make PS versus PT1 abundance plots, every sample was subsampled to the same number of TCRs (28,000). TCRs were defined as expanded if absent before sensitization and observed at least eight times at the 2-week time point. Using fastp trimming at Q25 and MiXCR clonotype assembly, TCRdb reanalyzed the public sequencing data and kept in-frame beta chains. For every CDR3 protein sequence, its rows merge into one entry that carries the most common genes and DNA. The V and J calls, along with clone size, are taken from TCRdb and not from the paper's own processing. For this sample there are 85,000 to 100,000 distinct CDR3 sequences; 9.5% to 14% appear just once. The top ten constitute approximately 3.1% of the sample.

Cut back by 4 bases and 3 bases, the V and J ends lie 11 bases apart. Per the germline V gene, SGHAT is the CDR1 and FQNNGV is the CDR2. The CDR3 has 14 amino acids, counting the end cysteine and phenylalanine. Just the 42-base CDR3 DNA is kept, in frame starting at base 1. The time point tag for this specimen amounts to: pre-sensitization, week 0. This specimen's treatment or condition label, interpreted: therapeutic diphenylcyclopropenone sensitization with weekly scalp DPC. At every patch-test visit, the blood draw took place before the patch test was put on. Patients were eligible if aged 18 to 70, diagnosed with alopecia and judged suitable for DPC therapy, and pregnant patients were excluded. Total RNA was extracted from unfractionated whole blood collected in Tempus Blood RNA tubes. This clonotype showed up just a few times. This receptor's antigen is unknown. The sample holds no much larger clone one base away, and base qualities are not on file.

Specimen: whole blood, collected in connection with sensitization to the hapten diphenylcyclopropenone (DPC). This receptor chain uses TRBV11-2 and TRBJ2-3; the D gene lacks a confident call. The sequence came from a woman between 55 and 75 years old with alopecia areata. Some clones in this sample may be carry-over from other donors' samples. CDR3 reads: CASSSGPKTDTQYF. The nucleotide sequence is TGTGCCAGCAGCTCCGGACCTAAAACAGATACGCAGTATTTT.